This T cell receptor (beta chain) was profiled in a study of OX40 agonist ivuxolimab in advanced cancers. General study findings and limits: In general, CD8+ T cells held more expanded clones than CD4+ did, on average.

Turning to this clone: Its antigen is not identified.

Baseline, cycle 4 day 1, and cycle 7 day 1 were the blood sampling points. Generated by immunoSEQ multiplex PCR, the TCRdb table keeps only in-frame clones and is missing some. The repertoire holds more than 60,000 clones, with around 87% as singletons. Trimming took 4 bases from V and 6 from J, leaving 10 bases between them. The CDR3 runs 13 residues. CDR1 is SEHNR and CDR2 is FQNEAQ in the germline V gene (reference sequence). Sequencing used CD4+ or CD8+ T cells sorted from blood, obtained in a trial of the OX40 agonist ivuxolimab. The V and J genes are TRBV7-9 and TRBJ1-5; no firm D call. The sequence was obtained from an adult with an advanced solid tumor such as melanoma, head and neck, liver or kidney cancer. The CDR3 here is CASSSYIGQPQHF. The CDR3 nucleotides are TGTGCCAGCAGCTCCTATATAGGTCAGCCCCAGCATTTT.